A selection of T cell receptor beta chains follows, all from one sample in a study of blood T cell repertoires in COVID-19. TCRdb keeps only in-frame clones here, not all; method: immunoSEQ multiplex PCR. The table lists around 120,000 clones, less than 75% of them singletons, with around 0.9% in the top ten. Sequenced: peripheral blood. These receptors all come from a human donor with acute or convalescent COVID-19. The donor label of this sample is uncertain. CDR3s leave out the opening cysteine and the closing phenylalanine or tryptophan. Each record gives: V gene, D gene, J gene, CDR3 length, CDR3 protein. The D gene is left open where the match is weak.

TRBV5-1	-	TRBJ2-6	14	ASSLEAGSGANVLT
TRBV6-5	-	TRBJ1-2	11	ASRRDSNYGYT
TRBV7-9	-	TRBJ1-4	14	ASSPRVAGNNEKLF
TRBV11-2	-	TRBJ1-2	12	ASSPHLSGNGYT
TRBV30	TRBD2	TRBJ2-6	15	AWSVSGGLSGANVLT
TRBV3-1/TRBV3-2	-	TRBJ2-1	11	ATSAGSRGEQF
TRBV12-3/TRBV12-4	-	TRBJ2-7	11	ASRVGQNYEQY
TRBV5-6	-	TRBJ2-5	10	ASSLGLETQY
TRBV6-1	-	TRBJ2-4	14	ASSEGREVAKNIQY
TRBV2	-	TRBJ2-1	10	ASSDQGSEQF
TRBV2	TRBD1	TRBJ2-4	14	ASSLKQGVPKNIQY
TRBV6-5	TRBD2	TRBJ2-7	14	ASSSHGTSGVYEQY
TRBV19	TRBD1	TRBJ2-3	15	ASSIGQGDSSTDTQY
TRBV3-1/TRBV3-2	-	TRBJ2-5	16	ASSQEIPRVRNQETQY
TRBV7-2	TRBD1	TRBJ1-5	11	ASSRQGNQPQH
TRBV4-2	-	TRBJ1-3	13	ASSQASRSGNTIY
TRBV5-4	-	TRBJ2-1	12	ASSQRAPGHEQF
TRBV30	TRBD2	TRBJ2-5	13	AWSVRLAGQETQY
TRBV19	-	TRBJ1-2	11	ASSILRARGYT
TRBV19	-	TRBJ2-3	13	ASSIVGAGTDTQY
TRBV29-1	TRBD1	TRBJ2-7	9	GTGTAYEQY
TRBV27	-	TRBJ1-5	11	ASSLGSGQPQH
TRBV18	TRBD1	TRBJ1-2	12	ASSPETGFMSYT
TRBV19	-	TRBJ2-1	12	ASSIPPAYNEQF
TRBV29-1	-	TRBJ2-1	10	SVNSQGIEQF
TRBV29-1	-	TRBJ2-5	13	SVRVPSSGAETQY
TRBV6-5	-	TRBJ1-5	10	AVQGRNQPQH